One TCR beta chain is described in this entry. The sample belongs to a study of shared clonotypes between healthy human individuals. This was a deep-level run. Assay used: immunoSEQ multiplex PCR; TCRdb lists only in-frame clones, some missing. Of about 1.4 million clones listed, approximately 97% are singletons. The germline V and J ends were trimmed by 4 bases and 2 bases, with 15 bases remaining between them. The CDR3 runs to 16 residues. Germline assignment: CDR1 KGHSH and CDR2 LQKENI. This clonotype originated in a man younger than 40 in good health. The sequenced sample was naive CD4+ T cells sorted from blood. Subset meaning: CD45RA+ positively selected. The chain joins TRBV18 to TRBJ1-5; D unresolved. The chain's CDR3 is CASSQREVGGNQPQHF. The CDR3 DNA follows: TGTGCCAGCTCACAAAGGGAAGTAGGCGGCAATCAGCCCCAGCATTTT.